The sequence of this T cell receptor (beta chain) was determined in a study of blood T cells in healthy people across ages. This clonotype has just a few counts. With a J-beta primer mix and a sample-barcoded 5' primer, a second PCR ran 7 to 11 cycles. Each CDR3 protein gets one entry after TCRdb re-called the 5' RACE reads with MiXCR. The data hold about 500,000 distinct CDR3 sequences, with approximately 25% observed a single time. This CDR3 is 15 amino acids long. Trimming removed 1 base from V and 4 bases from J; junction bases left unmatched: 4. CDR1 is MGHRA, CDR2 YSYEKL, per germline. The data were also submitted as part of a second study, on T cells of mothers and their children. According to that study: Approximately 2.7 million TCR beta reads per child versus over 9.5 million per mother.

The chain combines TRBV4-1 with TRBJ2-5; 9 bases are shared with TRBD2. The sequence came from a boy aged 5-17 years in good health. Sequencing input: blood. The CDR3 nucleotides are TGCGCCAGCAGCCAAGGGCGGCGGGAGGGAGAGACCCAGTACTTC. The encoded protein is CASSQGRREGETQYF.